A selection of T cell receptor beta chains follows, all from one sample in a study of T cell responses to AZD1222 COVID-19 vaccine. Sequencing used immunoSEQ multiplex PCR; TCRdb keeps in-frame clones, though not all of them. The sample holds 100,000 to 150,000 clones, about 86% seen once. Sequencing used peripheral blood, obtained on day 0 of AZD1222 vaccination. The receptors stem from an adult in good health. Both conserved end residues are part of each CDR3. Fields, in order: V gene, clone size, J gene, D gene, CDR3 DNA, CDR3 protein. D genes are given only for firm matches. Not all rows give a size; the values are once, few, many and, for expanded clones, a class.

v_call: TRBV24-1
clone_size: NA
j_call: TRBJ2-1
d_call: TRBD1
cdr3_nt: TGTGCCACCAGTGAGGGGAACAGGGGGCTTCGCTACAATGAGCAGTTCTTC
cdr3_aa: CATSEGNRGLRYNEQFF

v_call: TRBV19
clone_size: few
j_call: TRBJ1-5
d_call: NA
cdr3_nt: TGTGCCAGTAGTATTGCCCCAGGGTCGACCCAGCATTTT
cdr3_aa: CASSIAPGSTQHF

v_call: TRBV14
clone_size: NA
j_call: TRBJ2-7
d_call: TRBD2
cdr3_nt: TGTGCCAGCAGCCAGTGGAGTAGCGGGACTGGCGAGCAGTACTTC
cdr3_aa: CASSQWSSGTGEQYF

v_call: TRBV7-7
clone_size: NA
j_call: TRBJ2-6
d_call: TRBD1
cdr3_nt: TGTGCCAGCAGCTTAGGGACAGGGGGCGGTGGGGCCAACGTCCTGACTTTC
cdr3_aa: CASSLGTGGGGANVLTF

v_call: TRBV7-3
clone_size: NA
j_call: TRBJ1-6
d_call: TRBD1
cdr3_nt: TGTGCCAGCACCACTGGCGACAGGGTAGATTCACCCCTCCACTTT
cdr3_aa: CASTTGDRVDSPLHF

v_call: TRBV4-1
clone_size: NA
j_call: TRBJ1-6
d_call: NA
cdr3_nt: TGCGCCAGCAGCCAGTATCCCCGGGGCTGGTCACCCCTCCACTTT
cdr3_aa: CASSQYPRGWSPLHF

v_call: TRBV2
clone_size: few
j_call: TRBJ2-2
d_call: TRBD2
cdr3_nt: TGTGCCAGCAGTGGTCTAGCGGGGTGGTGGACCGGGGAGCTGTTTTTT
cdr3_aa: CASSGLAGWWTGELFF

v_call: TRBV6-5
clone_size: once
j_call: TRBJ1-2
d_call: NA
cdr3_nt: TGTGCCAGCAGTAGACGTGGCGCTAACTATGGCTACACCTTC
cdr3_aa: CASSRRGANYGYTF

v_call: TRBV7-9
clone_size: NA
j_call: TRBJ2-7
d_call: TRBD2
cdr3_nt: TGTGCCAGCAGCTCGACTAGCGGGAGTTCCTACGAGCAGTACTTC
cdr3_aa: CASSSTSGSSYEQYF

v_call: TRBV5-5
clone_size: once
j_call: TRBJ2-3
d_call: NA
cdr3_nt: TGTGCCAGCAGCTTGCGGCGGGACGTGGAGTATTTT
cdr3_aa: CASSLRRDVEYF

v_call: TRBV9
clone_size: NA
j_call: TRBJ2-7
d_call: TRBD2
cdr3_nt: TGTGCCAGCAGCCCGCGGGGGACCACCTACGAGCAGTACTTC
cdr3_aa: CASSPRGTTYEQYF

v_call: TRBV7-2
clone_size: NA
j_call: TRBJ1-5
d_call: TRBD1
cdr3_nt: TGTGCCAGCAGCTCGGACAGGGATCAGCCCCAGCATTTT
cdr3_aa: CASSSDRDQPQHF

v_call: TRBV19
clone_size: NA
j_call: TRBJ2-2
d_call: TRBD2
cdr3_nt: TGTGCCAGTGCTCTAGCGGACCCTTTGTGGACCGGGGAGCTGTTTTTT
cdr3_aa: CASALADPLWTGELFF

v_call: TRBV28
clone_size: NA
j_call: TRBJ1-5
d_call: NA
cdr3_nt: TGTGCCAGCAGTTTAAGGGCGAGCAATCAGCCCCAGCATTTT
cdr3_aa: CASSLRASNQPQHF

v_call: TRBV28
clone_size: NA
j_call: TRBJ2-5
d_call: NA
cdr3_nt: TGTGCCAGCATGGGGGGATCTCGGCGGGTTTATAGAGAGACCCAGTACTTC
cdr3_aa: CASMGGSRRVYRETQYF

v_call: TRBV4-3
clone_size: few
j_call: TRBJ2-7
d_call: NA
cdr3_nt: TGCGCCAGCAGCCACAGTGGGACGGGAGAGACCTACGAGCAGTACTTC
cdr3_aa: CASSHSGTGETYEQYF

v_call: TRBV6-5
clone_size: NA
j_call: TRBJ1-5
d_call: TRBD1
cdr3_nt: TGTGCCAGCAGTCCAAGAACAGGGGGAAGTCAGCCCCAGCATTTT
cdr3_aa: CASSPRTGGSQPQHF

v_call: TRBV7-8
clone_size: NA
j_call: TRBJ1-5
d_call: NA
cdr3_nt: TGTGCCAGCAGCGGCCTGAGGAGTAGCAATCAGCCCCAGCATTTT
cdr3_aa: CASSGLRSSNQPQHF

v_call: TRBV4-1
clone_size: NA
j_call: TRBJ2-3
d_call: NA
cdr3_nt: TGCGCCAGCAGCCAAGATCACAGGTTCCCAGATACGCAGTATTTT
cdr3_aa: CASSQDHRFPDTQYF

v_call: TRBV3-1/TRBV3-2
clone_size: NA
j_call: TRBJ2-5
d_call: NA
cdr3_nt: TGTGCCAGCAGCCAGAACGTAGGAGGAGAGACCCAGTACTTC
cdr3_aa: CASSQNVGGETQYF

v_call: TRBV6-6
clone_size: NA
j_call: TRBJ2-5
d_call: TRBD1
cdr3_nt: TGTGCCAGCACGCGACAGGGAATGAAAGAGACCCAGTACTTC
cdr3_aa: CASTRQGMKETQYF

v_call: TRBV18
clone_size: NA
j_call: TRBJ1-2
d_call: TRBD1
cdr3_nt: TGTGCCAGCTCAACCTGGACAGGGGACGGCTACACCTTC
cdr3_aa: CASSTWTGDGYTF

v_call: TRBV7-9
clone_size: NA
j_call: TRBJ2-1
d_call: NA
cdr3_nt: TGTGCCAGCAGCTCGGGACTGAACTCCTACAATGAGCAGTTCTTC
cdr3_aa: CASSSGLNSYNEQFF

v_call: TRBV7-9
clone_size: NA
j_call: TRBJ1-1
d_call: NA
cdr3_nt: TGTGCCAGCACCCACCGCGGGACGGTAAACACTGAAGCTTTCTTT
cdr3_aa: CASTHRGTVNTEAFF

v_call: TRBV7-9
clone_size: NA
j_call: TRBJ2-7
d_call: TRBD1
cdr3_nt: TGTGCCAGCAGCGGACAGGGGGCGCGCGACGAGCAGTACTTC
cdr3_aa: CASSGQGARDEQYF

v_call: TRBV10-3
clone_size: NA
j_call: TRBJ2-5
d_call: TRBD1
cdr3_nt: TGTGCCATCAGTGAATCCGGGACAGGGGGCGATGAGACCCAGTACTTC
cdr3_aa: CAISESGTGGDETQYF